The 5 T cell receptor beta chains in this list originate from one sample, sequenced in a study of blood T cell repertoires in COVID-19. The data were produced by immunoSEQ multiplex PCR, yet TCRdb's version contains in-frame clones alone and is incomplete. The sample lists about 320,000 clones, 88% occurring once. Sequencing was done on a sample of peripheral blood. These receptors were collected from a woman aged 30 to 39 with COVID-19, enrolled during active disease.

The chain employs TRBV6-7 and TRBJ2-7; D gene ambiguous. TRBV6-7 is recorded as an ORF, its role being uncertain. V was cut by 7 bases and J by 0 bases, with 7 bases left in between. The CDR3 runs 12 residues. The CDR3 is CASTPSSYEQYV. The CDR3 DNA reads as TGTGCCAGCACCCCCTCCTCCTACGAGCAGTACGTC.

V gene TRBV7-6 combines with J gene TRBJ2-1, with 7 bases lining up with TRBD2. Germline V gene sequence: CDR1 SGHVS, CDR2 FNYEAQ. With 0 bases clipped from V and 16 bases from J, the junction kept 3 bases outside the gene matches. This CDR3 is 11 amino acids long. The CDR3 bases are TGTGCCAGCAGCTTAGCGGGGGGGAGCTTCTTC. Its protein product is CASSLAGGSFF. The full variable domain, in which reference TRBV7-6 and TRBJ2-1 provide the parts outside the CDR3, is GAGVSQSPRYKVTKRGQDVALRCDPISGHVSLYWYRQALGQGPEFLTYFNYEAQQDKSGLPNDRFSAERPEGSISTLTIQRTEQRDSAMYRCASSLAGGSFFGPGTRLTVL.

CDR3 nucleotide sequence: TGTGCCAGCAGTTTAACAGGGCTGAGCACTGAAGCTTTCTTT. Translated, it gives CASSLTGLSTEAFF. The chain couples TRBV28 to TRBJ1-1; TRBD1 is a possible D gene (6 bases). CDR1 is MDHEN and CDR2 is SYDVKM in the germline V gene. V was trimmed by 2 bases and J by 4 bases, leaving 11 bases between them. This CDR3 contains 14 residues.

The chain employs TRBV4-1 and TRBJ1-4; a weak D match, TRBD1 (5 bases). CDR1 MGHRA and CDR2 YSYEKL come from the germline V gene. The CDR3 spans 15 residues. V shed 0 bases and J shed 3 bases, with 8 bases lying between them. The CDR3 DNA reads as TGCGCCAGCAGCCAAGACAGGGTACCTAATGAAAAACTGTTTTTT. Its protein is CASSQDRVPNEKLFF.

The chain is built from TRBV30 and TRBJ1-1; TRBD1 might be the D (5 bases). This CDR3 has 16 residues. V shed 0 bases and J shed 6 bases, with 20 bases lying between them. CDR1 and CDR2 from the germline V gene are GTSNPN and SVGIG (reference sequence). Here the CDR3 reads CAWSVSLGGGWAEAFF. As DNA, the CDR3 is TGTGCCTGGAGTGTGTCCCTCGGGGGAGGTTGGGCTGAAGCTTTCTTT. Full variable domain (rest looked up from reference TRBV30 and TRBJ1-1): SQTIHQWPATLVQPVGSPLSLECTVEGTSNPNLYWYRQAAGRGLQLLFYSVGIGQISSEVPQNLSASRPQDRQFILSSKKLLLSDSGFYLCAWSVSLGGGWAEAFFGQGTRLTVV.